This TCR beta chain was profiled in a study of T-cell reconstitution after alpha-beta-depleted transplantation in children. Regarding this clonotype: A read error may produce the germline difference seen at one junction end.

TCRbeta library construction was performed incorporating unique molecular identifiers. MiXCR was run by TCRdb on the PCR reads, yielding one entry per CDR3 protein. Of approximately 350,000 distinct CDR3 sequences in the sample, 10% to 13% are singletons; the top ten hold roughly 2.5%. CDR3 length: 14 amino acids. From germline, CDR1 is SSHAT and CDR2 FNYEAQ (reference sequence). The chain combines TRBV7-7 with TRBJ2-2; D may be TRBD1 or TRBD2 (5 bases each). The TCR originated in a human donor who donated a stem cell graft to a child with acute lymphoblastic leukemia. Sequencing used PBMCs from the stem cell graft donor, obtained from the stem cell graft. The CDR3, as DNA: TGTGCTAGCAGCTTCAGACTGGGGGCCGGGGAGCTGTTTTTT. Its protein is CASSFRLGAGELFF.